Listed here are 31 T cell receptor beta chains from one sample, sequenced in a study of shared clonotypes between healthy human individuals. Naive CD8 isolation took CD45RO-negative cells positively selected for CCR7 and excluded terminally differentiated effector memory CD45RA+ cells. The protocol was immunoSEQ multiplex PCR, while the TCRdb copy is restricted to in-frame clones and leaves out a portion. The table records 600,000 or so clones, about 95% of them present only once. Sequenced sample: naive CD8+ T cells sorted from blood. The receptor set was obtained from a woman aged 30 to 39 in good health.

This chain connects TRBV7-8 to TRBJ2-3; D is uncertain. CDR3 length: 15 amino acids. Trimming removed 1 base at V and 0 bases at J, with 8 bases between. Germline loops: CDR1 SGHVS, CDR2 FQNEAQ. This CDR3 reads CASSLVLTSTDTQYF. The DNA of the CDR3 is TGTGCCAGCAGCTTAGTCTTAACTAGCACAGATACGCAGTATTTT.

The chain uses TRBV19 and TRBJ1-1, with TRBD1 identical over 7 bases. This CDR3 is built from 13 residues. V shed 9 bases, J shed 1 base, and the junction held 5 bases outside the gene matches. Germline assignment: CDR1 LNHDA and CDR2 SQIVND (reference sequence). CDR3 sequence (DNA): TGTGCCAGCCTAGGACAGGAGAACACTGAAGCTTTCTTT. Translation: CASLGQENTEAFF.

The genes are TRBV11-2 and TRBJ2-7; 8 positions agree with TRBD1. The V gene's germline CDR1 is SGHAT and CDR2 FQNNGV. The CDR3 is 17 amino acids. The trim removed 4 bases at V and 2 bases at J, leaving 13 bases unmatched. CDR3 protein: CASSSPRSRGPTYEQYF. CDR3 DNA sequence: TGTGCCAGCAGCTCACCGCGCTCCAGGGGGCCAACCTACGAGCAGTACTTC.

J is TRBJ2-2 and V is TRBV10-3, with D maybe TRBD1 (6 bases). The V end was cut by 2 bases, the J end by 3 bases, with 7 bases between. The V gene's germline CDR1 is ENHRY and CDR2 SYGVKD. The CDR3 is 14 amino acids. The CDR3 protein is CAISEGQHTGELFF. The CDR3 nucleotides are TGTGCCATCAGTGAGGGACAGCACACCGGGGAGCTGTTTTTT.

CDR3 sequence: CASSYVAGAGQPQHF. CDR3 bases: TGTGCCAGCAGTTACGTCGCCGGGGCGGGGCAGCCCCAGCATTTT. This chain links TRBV6-5 with TRBJ1-5, with D tentatively TRBD1 (5 bases). In germline, CDR1 is MNHEY, CDR2 SVGAGI. There are 15 residues in the CDR3. The V end was cut by 2 bases, the J end by 7 bases, with 15 bases between.

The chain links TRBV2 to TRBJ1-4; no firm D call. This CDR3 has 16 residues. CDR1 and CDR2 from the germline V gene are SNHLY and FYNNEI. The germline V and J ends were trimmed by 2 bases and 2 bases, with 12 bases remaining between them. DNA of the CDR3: TGTGCCAGCAGTGAATGGGTCCTGTGGACTAATGAAAAACTGTTTTTT. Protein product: CASSEWVLWTNEKLFF.

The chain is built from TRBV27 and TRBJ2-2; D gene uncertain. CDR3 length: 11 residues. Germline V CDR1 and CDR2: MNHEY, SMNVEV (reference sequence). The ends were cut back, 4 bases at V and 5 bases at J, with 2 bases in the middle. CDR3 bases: TGTGCCAGCAGTTGGACCGGGGAGCTGTTTTTT. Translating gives CASSWTGELFF.

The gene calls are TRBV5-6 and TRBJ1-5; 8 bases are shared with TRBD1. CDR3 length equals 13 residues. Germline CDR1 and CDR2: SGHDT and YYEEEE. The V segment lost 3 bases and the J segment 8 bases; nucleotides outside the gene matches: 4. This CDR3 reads CASSSGGLEPQHF. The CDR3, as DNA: TGTGCCAGCAGCTCAGGGGGCTTGGAGCCCCAGCATTTT.

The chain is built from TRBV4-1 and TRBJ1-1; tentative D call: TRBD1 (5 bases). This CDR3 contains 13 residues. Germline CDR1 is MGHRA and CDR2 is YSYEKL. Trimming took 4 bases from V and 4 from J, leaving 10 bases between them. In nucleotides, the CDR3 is TGCGCCAGCAGCCTTAGGGGAGGCACTGAAGCTTTCTTT. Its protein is CASSLRGGTEAFF.

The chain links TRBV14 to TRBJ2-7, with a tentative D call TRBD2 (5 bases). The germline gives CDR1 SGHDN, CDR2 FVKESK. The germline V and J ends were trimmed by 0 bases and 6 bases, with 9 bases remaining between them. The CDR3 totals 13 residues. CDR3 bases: TGTGCCAGCAGCCAAGATAAGAGGGCCGAGCAGTACTTC. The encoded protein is CASSQDKRAEQYF.

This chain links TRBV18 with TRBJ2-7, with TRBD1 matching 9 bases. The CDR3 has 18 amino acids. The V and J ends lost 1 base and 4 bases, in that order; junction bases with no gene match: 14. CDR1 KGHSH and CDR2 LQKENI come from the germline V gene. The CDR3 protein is CASSPRDRATRDPYEQYF. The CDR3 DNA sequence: TGTGCCAGCTCACCACGGGACAGGGCCACGCGGGACCCGTACGAGCAGTACTTC.

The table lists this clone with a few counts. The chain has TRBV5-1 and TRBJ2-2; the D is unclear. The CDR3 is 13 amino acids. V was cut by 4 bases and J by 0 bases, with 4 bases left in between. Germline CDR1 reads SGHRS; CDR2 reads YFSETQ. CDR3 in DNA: TGCGCCAGCAGCCAGGCGAACACCGGGGAGCTGTTTTTT. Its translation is CASSQANTGELFF.

CDR3 in DNA: TGTGCCAGCAGCCCTCCTTTGGGGAAAGGGGAGACCCAGTACTTC. Its protein is CASSPPLGKGETQYF. This rearrangement joins TRBV7-9 to TRBJ2-5; no definite D call. This CDR3 comprises 15 residues. In germline, CDR1 is SEHNR, CDR2 FQNEAQ (reference sequence). V gave up 5 bases and J gave up 5 bases, with 18 bases separating them.

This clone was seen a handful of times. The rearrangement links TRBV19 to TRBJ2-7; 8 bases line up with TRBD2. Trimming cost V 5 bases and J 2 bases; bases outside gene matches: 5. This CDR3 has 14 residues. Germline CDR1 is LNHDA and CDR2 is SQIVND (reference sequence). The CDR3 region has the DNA TGTGCCAGTAGTCCTAGCGGGCTGACCTACGAGCAGTACTTC. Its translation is CASSPSGLTYEQYF.

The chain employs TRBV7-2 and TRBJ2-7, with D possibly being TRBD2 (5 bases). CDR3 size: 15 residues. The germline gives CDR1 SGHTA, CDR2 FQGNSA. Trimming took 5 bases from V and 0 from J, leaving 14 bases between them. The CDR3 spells CASSRISGDSYEQYF. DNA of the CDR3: TGTGCCAGCAGCCGAATAAGCGGAGACTCCTACGAGCAGTACTTC.

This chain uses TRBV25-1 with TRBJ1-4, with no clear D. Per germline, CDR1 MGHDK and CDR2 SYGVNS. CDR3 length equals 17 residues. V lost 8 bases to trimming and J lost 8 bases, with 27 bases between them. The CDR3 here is CASRRAGRRSLGEKLFF. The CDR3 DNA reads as TGTGCCAGCCGTAGGGCGGGTCGTCGATCCCTGGGGGAAAAACTGTTTTTT.

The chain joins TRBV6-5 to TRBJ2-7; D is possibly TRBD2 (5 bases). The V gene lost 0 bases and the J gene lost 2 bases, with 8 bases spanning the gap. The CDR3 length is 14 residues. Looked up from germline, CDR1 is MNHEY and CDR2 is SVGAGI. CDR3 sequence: CASSYSGVAYEQYF. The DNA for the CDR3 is TGTGCCAGCAGTTACTCCGGGGTAGCCTACGAGCAGTACTTC.

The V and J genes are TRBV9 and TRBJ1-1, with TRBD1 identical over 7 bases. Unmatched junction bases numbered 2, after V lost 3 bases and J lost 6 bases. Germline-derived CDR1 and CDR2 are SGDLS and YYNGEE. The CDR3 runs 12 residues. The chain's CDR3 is CASSGQGAEAFF. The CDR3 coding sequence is TGTGCCAGCAGCGGACAGGGTGCTGAAGCTTTCTTT.

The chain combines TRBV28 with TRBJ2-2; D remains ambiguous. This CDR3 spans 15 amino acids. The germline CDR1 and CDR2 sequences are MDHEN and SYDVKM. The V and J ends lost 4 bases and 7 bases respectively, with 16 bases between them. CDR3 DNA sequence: TGTGCCAGCAGTTCGATGCTTCACCGGTTCGGGGAGCTGTTTTTT. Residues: CASSSMLHRFGELFF.

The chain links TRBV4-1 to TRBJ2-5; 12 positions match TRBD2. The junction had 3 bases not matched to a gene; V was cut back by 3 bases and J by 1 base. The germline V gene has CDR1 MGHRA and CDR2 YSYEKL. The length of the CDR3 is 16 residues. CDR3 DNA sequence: TGCGCCAGCAGCCAGCTGGGACTAGCGGGCCAAGAGACCCAGTACTTC. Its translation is CASSQLGLAGQETQYF.

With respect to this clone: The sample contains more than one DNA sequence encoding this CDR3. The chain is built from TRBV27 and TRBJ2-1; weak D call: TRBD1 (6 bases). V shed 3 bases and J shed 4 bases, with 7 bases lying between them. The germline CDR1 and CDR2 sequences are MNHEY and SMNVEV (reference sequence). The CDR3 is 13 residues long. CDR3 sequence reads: CASSLDSYNEQFF. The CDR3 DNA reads TGTGCCAGCAGTTTGGACAGTTACAATGAGCAGTTCTTC.

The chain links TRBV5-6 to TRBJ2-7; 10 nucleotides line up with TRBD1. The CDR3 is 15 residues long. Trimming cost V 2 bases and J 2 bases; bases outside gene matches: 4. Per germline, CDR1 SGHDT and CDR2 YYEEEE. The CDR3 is CASSFGTGVPYEQYF. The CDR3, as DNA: TGTGCCAGCAGCTTTGGGACAGGGGTGCCCTACGAGCAGTACTTC.

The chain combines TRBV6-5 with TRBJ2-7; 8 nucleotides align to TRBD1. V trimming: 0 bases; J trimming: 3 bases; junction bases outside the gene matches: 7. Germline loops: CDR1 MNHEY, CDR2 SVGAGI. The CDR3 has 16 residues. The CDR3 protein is CASSYSIGQGVYEQYF. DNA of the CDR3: TGTGCCAGCAGTTACTCCATTGGACAGGGCGTCTACGAGCAGTACTTC.

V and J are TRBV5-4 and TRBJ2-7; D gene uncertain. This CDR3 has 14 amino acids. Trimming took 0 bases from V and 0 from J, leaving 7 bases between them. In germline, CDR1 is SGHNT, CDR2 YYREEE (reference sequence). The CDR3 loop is CASSLEESSYEQYF. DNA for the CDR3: TGTGCCAGCAGCTTGGAAGAGAGCTCCTACGAGCAGTACTTC.

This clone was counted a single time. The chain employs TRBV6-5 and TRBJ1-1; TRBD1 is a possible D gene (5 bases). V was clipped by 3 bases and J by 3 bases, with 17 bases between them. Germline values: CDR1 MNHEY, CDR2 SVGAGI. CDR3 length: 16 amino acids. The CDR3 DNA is TGTGCCAGCAGTTATGTTCGAAACACGGGGCACACTGAAGCTTTCTTT. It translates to CASSYVRNTGHTEAFF.

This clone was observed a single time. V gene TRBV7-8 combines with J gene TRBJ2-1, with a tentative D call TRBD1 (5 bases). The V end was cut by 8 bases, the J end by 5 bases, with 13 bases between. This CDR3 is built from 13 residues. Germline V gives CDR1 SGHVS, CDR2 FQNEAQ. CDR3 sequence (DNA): TGTGCCAGCCTTGGGGCTGCCCACAATGAGCAGTTCTTC. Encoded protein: CASLGAAHNEQFF.

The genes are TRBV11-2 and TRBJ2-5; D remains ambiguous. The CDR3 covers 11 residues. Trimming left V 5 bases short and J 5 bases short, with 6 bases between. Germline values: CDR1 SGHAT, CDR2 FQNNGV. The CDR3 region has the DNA TGTGCCAGCAGCCTGAATGAGACCCAGTACTTC. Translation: CASSLNETQYF.

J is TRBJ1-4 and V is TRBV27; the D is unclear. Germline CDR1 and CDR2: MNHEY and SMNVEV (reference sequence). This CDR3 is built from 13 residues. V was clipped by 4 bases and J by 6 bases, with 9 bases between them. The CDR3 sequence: CASSSGGYEKLFF. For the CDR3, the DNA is TGTGCCAGCAGTTCGGGAGGATATGAAAAACTGTTTTTT.

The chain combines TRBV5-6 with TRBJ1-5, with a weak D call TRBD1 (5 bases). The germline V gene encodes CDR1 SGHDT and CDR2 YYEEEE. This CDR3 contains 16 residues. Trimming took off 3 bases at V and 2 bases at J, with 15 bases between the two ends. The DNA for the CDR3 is TGTGCCAGCAGCTATGGAGCTGGAGGGGGCAATCAGCCCCAGCATTTT. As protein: CASSYGAGGGNQPQHF.

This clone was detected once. CDR3 in DNA: TGTGCCAGCACTCCAAGGAAGATCTCCTACAATGAGCAGTTCTTC. Its translation: CASTPRKISYNEQFF. This chain uses TRBV25-1 with TRBJ2-1; the D is unclear. Trimming took 7 bases from V and 0 from J, leaving 13 bases between them. The CDR3 covers 15 residues. Germline loops: CDR1 MGHDK, CDR2 SYGVNS.

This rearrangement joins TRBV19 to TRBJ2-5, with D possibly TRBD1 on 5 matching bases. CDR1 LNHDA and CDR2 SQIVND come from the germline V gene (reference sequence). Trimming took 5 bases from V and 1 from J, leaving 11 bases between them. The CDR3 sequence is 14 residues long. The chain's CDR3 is CASSEPTVQETQYF. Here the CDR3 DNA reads TGTGCCAGTAGTGAACCGACAGTCCAAGAGACCCAGTACTTC.